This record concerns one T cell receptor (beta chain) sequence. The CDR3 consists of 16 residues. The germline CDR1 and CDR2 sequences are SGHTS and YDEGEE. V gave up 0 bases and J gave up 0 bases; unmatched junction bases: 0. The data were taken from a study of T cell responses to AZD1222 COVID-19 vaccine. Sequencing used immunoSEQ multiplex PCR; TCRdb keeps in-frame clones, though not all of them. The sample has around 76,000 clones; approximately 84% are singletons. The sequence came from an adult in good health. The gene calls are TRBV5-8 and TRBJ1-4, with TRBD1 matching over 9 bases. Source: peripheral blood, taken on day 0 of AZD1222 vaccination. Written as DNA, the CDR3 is TGTGCCAGCAGCTTGGGGACAGGGGCAACTAATGAAAAACTGTTTTTT. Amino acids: CASSLGTGATNEKLFF.